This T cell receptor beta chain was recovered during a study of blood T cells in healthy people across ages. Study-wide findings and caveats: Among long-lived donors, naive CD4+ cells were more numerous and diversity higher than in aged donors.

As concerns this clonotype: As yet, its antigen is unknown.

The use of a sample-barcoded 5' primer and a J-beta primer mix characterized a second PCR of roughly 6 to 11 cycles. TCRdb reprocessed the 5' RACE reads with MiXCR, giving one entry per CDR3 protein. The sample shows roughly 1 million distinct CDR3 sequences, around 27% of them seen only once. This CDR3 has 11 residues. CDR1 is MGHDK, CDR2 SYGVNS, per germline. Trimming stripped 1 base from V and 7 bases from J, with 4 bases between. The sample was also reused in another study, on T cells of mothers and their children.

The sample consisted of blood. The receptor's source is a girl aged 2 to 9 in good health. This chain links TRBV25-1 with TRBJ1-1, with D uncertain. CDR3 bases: TGTGCCAGCAGTGAATTGGATGAAGCTTTCTTT. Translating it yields CASSELDEAFF.